This entry concerns a single T cell receptor beta chain. V was shortened by 6 bases and J by 3 bases, with 15 bases between the two germline ends. CDR1 MDHEN and CDR2 SYDVKM come from the germline V gene. The CDR3 runs to 14 residues. The PCR made use of 60 Vbeta and 13 Jbeta primers. The repertoire was sequenced with immunoSEQ multiplex PCR; TCRdb's copy has only in-frame clones and lacks some. In the table there are 130,000 to 150,000 clones, roughly two thirds of which are singletons. This sample was included in a study of cytomegalovirus exposure and HLA in healthy donors. The chain couples TRBV28 to TRBJ2-7, with TRBD2 as a possible D gene (5 bases). This TCR was sampled from a human donor in good health. Sample: PBMCs. Here the CDR3 reads CASRTTRGGYEQYF. CDR3 coding DNA: TGTGCCAGCAGGACAACTAGAGGTGGCTACGAGCAGTACTTC.